The clone carrying this T cell receptor beta chain was found many times. The antigen remains undetermined. The data were obtained in a study of regulatory T cells in long-lasting Graves disease. The study's findings and limits: Persistent disease was associated with favored TRBV28 usage and with favored use of TRBJ1-2 and TRBJ2-5. Among the persistent patients, fewer than 3,500 public clonotypes were shared, more than the 966 shared among new patients.

The authors built TCR beta libraries using iRepertoire HTBI primers and Arm-PCR of CDR3 regions. TCRdb re-derived calls from the multiplex PCR reads in MiXCR, one entry per CDR3 protein. The table shows about 400,000 distinct CDR3 sequences, with roughly 20% occurring only once. Trimming took 5 bases from V and 6 from J; bases not matched to a gene: 9. The V gene's germline CDR1 is MNHEY and CDR2 SMNVEV (reference sequence). The CDR3 contains 14 residues. The time point here: persistent/refractory GD, antithyroid drugs over 5 years with positive TRAb. RNA isolated from PBMCs was used to make the TCR library. Those enrolled as patients came out of an endocrinology department in Xi'an, China. The peripheral blood volume drawn was approximately 9 milliliters, and it was collected into EDTA tubes.

The sample in question was peripheral blood mononuclear cells (PBMCs), obtained when the disease was refractory, from a patient treated with antithyroid drugs. This receptor was identified in a female donor with Graves disease. The chain employs TRBV27 and TRBJ2-5; 7 nucleotides match TRBD2. For the CDR3, the DNA is TGTGCCAGCAGTCCGGGGGGACGGTTAAAGACCCAGTACTTC. This encodes CASSPGGRLKTQYF.